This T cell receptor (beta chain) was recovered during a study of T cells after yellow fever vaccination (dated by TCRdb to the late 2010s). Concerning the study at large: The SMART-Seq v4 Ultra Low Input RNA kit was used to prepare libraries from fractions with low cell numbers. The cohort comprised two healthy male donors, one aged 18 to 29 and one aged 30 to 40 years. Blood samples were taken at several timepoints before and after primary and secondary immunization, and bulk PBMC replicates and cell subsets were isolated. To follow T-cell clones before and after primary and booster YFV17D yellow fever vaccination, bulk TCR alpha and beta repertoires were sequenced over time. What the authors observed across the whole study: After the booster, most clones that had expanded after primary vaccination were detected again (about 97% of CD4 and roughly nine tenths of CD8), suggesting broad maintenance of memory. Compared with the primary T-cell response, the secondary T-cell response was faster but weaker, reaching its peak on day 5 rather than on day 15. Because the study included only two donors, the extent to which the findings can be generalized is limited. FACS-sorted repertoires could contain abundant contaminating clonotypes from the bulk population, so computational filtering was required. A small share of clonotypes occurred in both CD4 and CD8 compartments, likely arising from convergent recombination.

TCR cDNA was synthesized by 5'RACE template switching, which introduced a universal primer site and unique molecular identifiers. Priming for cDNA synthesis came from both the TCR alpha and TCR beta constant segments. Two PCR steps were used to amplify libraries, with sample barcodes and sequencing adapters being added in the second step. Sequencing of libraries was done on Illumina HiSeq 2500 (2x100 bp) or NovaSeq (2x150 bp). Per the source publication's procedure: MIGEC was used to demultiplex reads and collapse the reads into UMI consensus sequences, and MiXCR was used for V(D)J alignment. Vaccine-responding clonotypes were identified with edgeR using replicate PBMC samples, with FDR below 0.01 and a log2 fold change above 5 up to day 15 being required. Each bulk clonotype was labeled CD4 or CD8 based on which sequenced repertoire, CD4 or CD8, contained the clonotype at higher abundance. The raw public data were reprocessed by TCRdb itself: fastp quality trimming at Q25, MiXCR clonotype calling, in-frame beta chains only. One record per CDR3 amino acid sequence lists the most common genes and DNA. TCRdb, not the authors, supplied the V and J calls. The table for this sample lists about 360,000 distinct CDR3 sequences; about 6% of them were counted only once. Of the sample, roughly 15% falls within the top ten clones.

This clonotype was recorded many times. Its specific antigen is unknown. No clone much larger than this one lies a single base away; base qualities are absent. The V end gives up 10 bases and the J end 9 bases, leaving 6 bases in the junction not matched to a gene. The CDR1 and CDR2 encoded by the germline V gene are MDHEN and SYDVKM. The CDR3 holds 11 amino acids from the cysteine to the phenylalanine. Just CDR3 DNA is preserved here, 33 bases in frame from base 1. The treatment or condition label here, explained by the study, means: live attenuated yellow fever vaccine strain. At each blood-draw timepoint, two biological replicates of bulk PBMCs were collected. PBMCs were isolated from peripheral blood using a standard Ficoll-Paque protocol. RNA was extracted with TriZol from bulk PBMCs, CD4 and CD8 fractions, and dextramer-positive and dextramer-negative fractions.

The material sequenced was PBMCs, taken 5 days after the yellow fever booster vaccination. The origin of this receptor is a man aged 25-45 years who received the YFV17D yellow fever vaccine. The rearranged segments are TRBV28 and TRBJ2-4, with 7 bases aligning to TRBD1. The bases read TGTGCCATCTTAAACAGGGGCATTCAGTACTTC. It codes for CAILNRGIQYF.